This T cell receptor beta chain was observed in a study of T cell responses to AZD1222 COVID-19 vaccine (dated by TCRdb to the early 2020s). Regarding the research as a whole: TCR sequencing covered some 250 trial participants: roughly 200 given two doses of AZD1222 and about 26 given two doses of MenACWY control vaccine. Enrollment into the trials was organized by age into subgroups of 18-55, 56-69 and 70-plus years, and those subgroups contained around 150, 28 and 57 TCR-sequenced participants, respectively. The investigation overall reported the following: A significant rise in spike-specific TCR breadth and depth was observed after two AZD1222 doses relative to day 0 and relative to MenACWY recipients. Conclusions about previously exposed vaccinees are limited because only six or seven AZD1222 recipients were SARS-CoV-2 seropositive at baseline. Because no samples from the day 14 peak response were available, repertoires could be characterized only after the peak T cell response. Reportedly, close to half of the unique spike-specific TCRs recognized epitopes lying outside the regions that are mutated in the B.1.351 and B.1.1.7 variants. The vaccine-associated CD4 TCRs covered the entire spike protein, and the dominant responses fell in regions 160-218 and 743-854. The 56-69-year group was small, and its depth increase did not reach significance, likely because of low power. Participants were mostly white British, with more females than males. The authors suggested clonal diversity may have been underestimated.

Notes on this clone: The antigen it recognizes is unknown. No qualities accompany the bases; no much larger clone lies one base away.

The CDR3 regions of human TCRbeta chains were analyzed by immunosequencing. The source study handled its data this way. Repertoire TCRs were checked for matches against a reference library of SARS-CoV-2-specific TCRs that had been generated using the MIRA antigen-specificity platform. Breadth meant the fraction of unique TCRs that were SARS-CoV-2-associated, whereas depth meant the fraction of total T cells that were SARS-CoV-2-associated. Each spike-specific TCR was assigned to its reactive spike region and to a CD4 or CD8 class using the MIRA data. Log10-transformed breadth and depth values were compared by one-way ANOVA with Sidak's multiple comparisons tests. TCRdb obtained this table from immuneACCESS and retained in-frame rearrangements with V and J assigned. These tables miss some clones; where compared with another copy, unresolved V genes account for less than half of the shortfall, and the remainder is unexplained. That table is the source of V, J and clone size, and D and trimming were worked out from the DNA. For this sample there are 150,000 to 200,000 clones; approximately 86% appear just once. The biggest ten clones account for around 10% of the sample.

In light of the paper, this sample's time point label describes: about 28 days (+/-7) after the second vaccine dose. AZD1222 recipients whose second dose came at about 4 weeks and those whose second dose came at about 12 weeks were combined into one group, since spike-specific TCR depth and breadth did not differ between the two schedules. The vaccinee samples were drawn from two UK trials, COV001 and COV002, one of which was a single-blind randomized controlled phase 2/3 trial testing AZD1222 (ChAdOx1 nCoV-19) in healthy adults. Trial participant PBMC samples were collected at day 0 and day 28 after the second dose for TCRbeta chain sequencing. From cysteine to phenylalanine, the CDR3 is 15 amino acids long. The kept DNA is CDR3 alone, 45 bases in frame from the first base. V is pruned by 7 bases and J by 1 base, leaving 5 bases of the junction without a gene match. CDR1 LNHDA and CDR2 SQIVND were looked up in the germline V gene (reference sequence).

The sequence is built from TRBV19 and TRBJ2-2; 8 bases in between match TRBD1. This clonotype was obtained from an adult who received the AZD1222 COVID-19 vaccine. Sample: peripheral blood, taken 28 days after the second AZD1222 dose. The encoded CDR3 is CASNLDRENTGELFF. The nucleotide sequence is TGTGCCAGTAATCTGGACAGGGAGAACACCGGGGAGCTGTTTTTT.